This entry lists 5 T cell receptor beta chains sequenced from one sample in a study of type 1 regulatory T cells (dated by TCRdb to the early 2020s). Reads for this sample came from an Illumina MiSeq. In-frame beta chains were kept once TCRdb had trimmed the public reads at Q25 with fastp and called clones with MiXCR. Each CDR3 protein appears once, grouped with its most common genes and DNA. Present in this sample are roughly 65,000 distinct CDR3 sequences, 45% to 50% of which were seen just once. About 2% of the sample is taken by the ten largest. What these receptors recognize is not known. The material sequenced was cultured non-Tr1 T cells, either the whole culture or a sorted T cell fraction (not recorded which). What this sample's cell subset or site label stands for: non-Tr1 population from the T-allo10 product. The source is a human donor in good health.

The CDR3 protein is CASSLDGRANYGYTF. In DNA form, the CDR3 reads TGTGCCAGCAGCTTAGACGGACGAGCTAACTATGGCTACACCTTC. The genes are TRBV11-1 and TRBJ1-2, with no clear D. This CDR3 contains 15 residues. The V gene's germline CDR1 is SGHAT and CDR2 FQDESV (reference sequence). V dropped 1 base and J dropped 0 bases, with 9 bases sitting between them.

This clonotype was seen only a few times. V usage is TRBV18 and J usage is TRBJ1-1; 7 nucleotides align to TRBD1. V shed 2 bases, J shed 5 bases, and the junction held 8 bases outside the gene matches. Germline CDR1 reads KGHSH; CDR2 reads LQKENI. The length of the CDR3 is 15 residues. CDR3 DNA: TGTGCCAGCTCACCAGAGTCAGGGGGACGTACTGAAGCTTTCTTT. It specifies CASSPESGGRTEAFF.

This clonotype came up a few times. This chain links TRBV11-3 with TRBJ2-7; 11 bases align to TRBD1. CDR3 size: 16 residues. Germline V lookup: CDR1 SGHNT, CDR2 YENEEA. With V trimmed by 5 bases and J by 1 base, 7 bases remained unmatched. The CDR3 spells CASSHTGTGGSYEQYF. For the CDR3, the DNA is TGTGCCAGCAGCCACACCGGGACAGGGGGGTCCTACGAGCAGTACTTC.

This clonotype was picked up a small number of times. V and J are TRBV7-6 and TRBJ2-1; D is perhaps TRBD2 (6 bases). The CDR3 consists of 17 residues. Germline assignment: CDR1 SGHVS and CDR2 FNYEAQ. Trimming stripped 0 bases from V and 2 bases from J, with 14 bases between. CDR3 DNA sequence: TGTGCCAGCAGCTTAGCGGGGAGTGCGGGGCCCTACAATGAGCAGTTCTTC. This translates into CASSLAGSAGPYNEQFF.

The chain joins TRBV20-1 to TRBJ1-4; D is possibly TRBD1 (5 bases). The CDR3 is 13 amino acids. Deletions cut 3 bases from V and 7 bases from J, with 12 bases between. Germline-derived CDR1 and CDR2 are DFQATT and SNEGSKA (reference sequence). CDR3 sequence (DNA): TGCAGTGCTAGGGATCGGACAAGTGAAAAACTGTTTTTT. Encoded protein: CSARDRTSEKLFF.